Following are 14 T cell receptor beta chains from one sample sequenced in a study of cytomegalovirus exposure and HLA in healthy donors. Sequencing was performed with immunoSEQ multiplex PCR; in TCRdb, only in-frame clones are kept and a portion is missing. The data hold 110,000 or so clones, with around nine tenths observed a single time. The sample consisted of PBMCs. These TCRs come from a woman younger than 30 in good health and CMV-seronegative.

The V and J genes are TRBV19 and TRBJ1-1, with TRBD1 matching over 8 bases. The CDR3 covers 17 residues. The V gene end was trimmed by 0 bases and the J gene end by 0 bases; junction bases not matched to a gene: 6. The germline gives CDR1 LNHDA, CDR2 SQIVND (reference sequence). Here the CDR3 reads CASSIDPGQGLNTEAFF. The CDR3 DNA sequence: TGTGCCAGTAGTATAGACCCTGGACAGGGCTTGAACACTGAAGCTTTCTTT.

The chain carries TRBV7-9 and TRBJ1-2, with a possible D match to TRBD1 (5 bases). The CDR3 sequence is 14 residues long. CDR1 SEHNR and CDR2 FQNEAQ come from the germline V gene (reference sequence). V lost 0 bases and J lost 7, with 12 bases in between. CDR3 nucleotides: TGTGCCAGCAGCTTAGCGGGCAGGGAGGGTGGCTACACCTTC. Its translation is CASSLAGREGGYTF.

This clone was seen once. The chain recombines TRBV6-5 with TRBJ2-3; 8 bases align to TRBD2. Germline values: CDR1 MNHEY, CDR2 SVGAGI. J gave up 3 bases and V 2 bases, and 4 bases lay outside the gene matches. The CDR3 loop spans 15 amino acids. The CDR3 nucleotides read TGTGCCAGCAGTTACGAGCCTAGCGGGACAGATACGCAGTATTTT. This gives the protein CASSYEPSGTDTQYF.

This rearrangement joins TRBV4-1 to TRBJ1-1; tentatively, D is TRBD1 (5 bases). In germline, CDR1 is MGHRA, CDR2 YSYEKL. The CDR3 extends over 17 amino acids. Trimming cost V 4 bases and J 4 bases, with 22 bases left between them. The CDR3 is CASSPGWGREGFTEAFF. For the CDR3, the DNA is TGCGCCAGCAGCCCTGGTTGGGGGAGGGAGGGTTTCACTGAAGCTTTCTTT.

This chain uses TRBV5-1 with TRBJ2-1; 10 bases align to TRBD2. This CDR3 has 17 residues. CDR1 SGHRS and CDR2 YFSETQ come from the germline V gene. V lost 0 bases to trimming and J lost 4 bases; unmatched junction nucleotides: 7. The CDR3: CASSLVNSGGPYNEQFF. The CDR3 bases are TGCGCCAGCAGCTTGGTAAATAGCGGGGGGCCTTACAATGAGCAGTTCTTC.

The chain joins TRBV4-2 to TRBJ2-2, with D possibly being TRBD2 (6 bases). Germline V gives CDR1 LGHNA, CDR2 YNFKEQ. Trimming pared 4 bases from V and 0 bases from J, leaving 18 bases between. The CDR3 spans 18 residues. The CDR3 nucleotides read TGTGCCAGCAGCCTCGGAGGGGCAGCGGTCGCGAACACCGGGGAGCTGTTTTTT. It yields the protein CASSLGGAAVANTGELFF.

This clone was observed once. V gene TRBV30 combines with J gene TRBJ1-1; no firm D call. Germline CDR1 is GTSNPN and CDR2 is SVGIG (reference sequence). This CDR3 has 11 residues. Deletions cut 1 base from V and 11 bases from J, with 11 bases between. The CDR3 protein is CAWSDAGLAFF. The DNA of the CDR3 is TGTGCCTGGAGTGATGCGGGGTTGGCTTTCTTT.

The rearrangement links TRBV7-9 to TRBJ1-2; 7 nucleotides line up with TRBD1. CDR3 length equals 14 residues. After removal of 1 base from V and 5 bases from J, the junction contained 4 bases not matched to a gene. The germline CDR1 and CDR2 sequences are SEHNR and FQNEAQ (reference sequence). CDR3 in DNA: TGTGCCAGCAGCTTAGACAGGGGCCATTATGGCTACACCTTC. Its translation is CASSLDRGHYGYTF.

The chain is built from TRBV20-1 and TRBJ1-2, with D unclear. V gave up 5 bases and J gave up 6 bases, with 10 bases separating them. Germline CDR1 DFQATT, CDR2 SNEGSKA (reference sequence). The CDR3 sequence is 11 residues long. The CDR3 DNA reads as TGCAGTGCTCCGCTGGGCGATGGCTACACCTTC. Residues: CSAPLGDGYTF.

This chain joins TRBV27 and TRBJ2-4, with TRBD2 as a possible D gene (5 bases). The CDR3 loop spans 15 amino acids. Germline values: CDR1 MNHEY, CDR2 SMNVEV (reference sequence). V lost 6 bases and J 8 bases, leaving 20 bases between the germline ends. This CDR3 reads CASSRMILGRDIQYF. In DNA form, the CDR3 reads TGTGCCAGCAGCCGTATGATACTAGGCCGCGACATTCAGTACTTC.

The V gene is TRBV27, the J gene TRBJ2-3, with a tentative D call TRBD2 (5 bases). The CDR3 is 17 residues long. The germline gives CDR1 MNHEY, CDR2 SMNVEV (reference sequence). V lost 1 base and J 6 bases, leaving 20 bases between the germline ends. In DNA form, the CDR3 reads TGTGCCAGCAGTTTATTCCCTTTGGGGAGCCCCGCCGATACGCAGTATTTT. Translating it yields CASSLFPLGSPADTQYF.

The V call is TRBV30, the J call TRBJ2-7; 9 positions match TRBD2. With V trimmed by 1 base and J by 6 bases, 7 bases remained unmatched. The V gene's germline CDR1 is GTSNPN and CDR2 SVGIG (reference sequence). The CDR3 is 14 amino acids. CDR3 nucleotide sequence: TGTGCCTGGAGTGCATTGGGACTAGCCCCCGAGCAGTACTTC. The encoded protein is CAWSALGLAPEQYF.

The CDR3 DNA reads as TGTGCCTGGACCTCTAGCGGGAGACATACGCAGTATTTT. Translation gives CAWTSSGRHTQYF. The rearrangement joins TRBV30 to TRBJ2-3, with TRBD2 matching 10 bases. Looked up from germline, CDR1 is GTSNPN and CDR2 is SVGIG (reference sequence). The ends lost 4 bases at V and 7 bases at J; junction bases unmatched: 5. CDR3 length equals 13 residues.

The chain joins TRBV10-1 to TRBJ2-2, with D tentatively TRBD1 (6 bases). Trimming shortened V by 2 bases and J by 4 bases, and 14 bases separated the two germline ends. Germline lookup yields CDR1 WNHNN and CDR2 SYGVQD (reference sequence). This CDR3 is 16 amino acids long. The CDR3 sequence: CASSEATGSSTGELFF. The CDR3 bases are TGCGCCAGCAGTGAGGCCACAGGGTCGAGCACCGGGGAGCTGTTTTTT.